This entry lists 30 T cell receptor beta chains sequenced from one sample in a study of blood T cell repertoires in COVID-19. Only in-frame clones appear in the TCRdb table, and some are missing; sequencing was by immunoSEQ multiplex PCR. The sample includes about 190,000 clones, around 83% of them seen just once. The sample comprised PBMCs or T cells enriched from blood (not recorded which). Receptors were obtained from a middle-aged woman in a cohort exposed to, infected with or recovered from COVID-19 (not recorded which).

This clone was counted once. This sequence joins TRBV2 and TRBJ1-2; D is unclear. Germline V gene sequence: CDR1 SNHLY, CDR2 FYNNEI. This CDR3 spans 12 amino acids. V was pared by 0 bases and J by 10 bases, with 9 bases between. The CDR3 loop is CASSEAGDFYTF. CDR3 nucleotide sequence: TGTGCCAGCAGTGAAGCGGGCGATTTCTACACCTTC.

The J gene is TRBJ1-6, the V gene TRBV5-1; the D is unclear. The V end lost 3 bases, the J end lost 0 bases, and 7 bases lay between the germline ends. Germline V gene lookup returns CDR1 SGHRS and CDR2 YFSETQ. This CDR3 has 15 residues. The CDR3 region is CASSSEGSYNSPLHF. DNA of the CDR3: TGCGCCAGCAGCTCCGAGGGCTCCTATAATTCACCCCTCCACTTT.

The chain uses TRBV5-4 and TRBJ1-2; TRBD1 agrees at 7 bases. Per germline, CDR1 SGHNT and CDR2 YYREEE (reference sequence). V shed 3 bases and J 8 bases; nucleotides not matched to a gene: 13. The CDR3 loop spans 15 amino acids. The CDR3 region is CASSSAGQPRDGYTF. In DNA form, the CDR3 reads TGTGCCAGCAGCTCCGCGGGACAGCCTCGGGACGGCTACACCTTC.

The V gene is TRBV3-1 (or the pseudogene TRBV3-2), the J gene TRBJ2-1; D possibly corresponds to TRBD1 (5 bases). Trimming shortened V by 0 bases and J by 10 bases, and 10 bases separated the two germline ends. This CDR3 region has 13 residues. CDR1 is LGHDT and CDR2 is YNNKEL in the germline V gene (reference sequence). For the CDR3, the DNA is TGTGCCAGCAGCCAAGAGGGGCGAAGGGAGCAGTTCTTC. Amino acid sequence: CASSQEGRREQFF.

J is TRBJ2-1 and V is TRBV5-1, with TRBD2 matching 8 bases. This CDR3 spans 16 amino acids. Germline CDR1 is SGHRS and CDR2 is YFSETQ. V was pared by 0 bases and J by 7 bases, with 9 bases of the junction left unmatched. The CDR3 DNA reads TGCGCCAGCAGCTTGGTTGTCGGGGGGGCTCGAAATGAGCAGTTCTTC. Translated: CASSLVVGGARNEQFF. Full variable domain (missing parts from reference TRBV5-1 and TRBJ2-1): KAGVTQTPRYLIKTRGQQVTLSCSPISGHRSVSWYQQTPGQGLQFLFEYFSETQRNKGNFPGRFSGRQFSNSRSEMNVSTLELGDSALYLCASSLVVGGARNEQFFGPGTRLTVL.

This chain links TRBV27 with TRBJ2-7, with TRBD1 matching 8 bases. CDR3 length: 14 amino acids. With 6 bases clipped from V and 3 bases from J, the junction kept 7 bases outside the gene matches. Germline V gene sequence: CDR1 MNHEY, CDR2 SMNVEV (reference sequence). The CDR3 DNA reads as TGTGCCAGCAGACCCGGGACAGGACACTACGAGCAGTACTTC. This codes for CASRPGTGHYEQYF.

This clone was picked up one time. The chain carries TRBV7-9 and TRBJ2-1, with 14 bases lining up with TRBD2. Germline assignment: CDR1 SEHNR and CDR2 FQNEAQ (reference sequence). Germline trimming cut 5 bases from V and 0 bases from J; bases unmatched to any gene: 9. The CDR3 contains 19 residues. The CDR3 nucleotides are TGTGCCAGCAGCCCTGGACTAGCGGGGGGTCATAGCTCCTACAATGAGCAGTTCTTC. Amino acids: CASSPGLAGGHSSYNEQFF.

The chain carries TRBV7-2 and TRBJ2-3, with TRBD2 matching over 9 bases. The V segment lost 5 bases and the J segment 4 bases; nucleotides outside the gene matches: 13. This CDR3 has 17 amino acids. Germline V lookup: CDR1 SGHTA, CDR2 FQGNSA. The CDR3 DNA reads TGTGCCAGCAGCCCCCAGGGTAGCGGGAGTTTCTCAGATACGCAGTATTTT. This gives the protein CASSPQGSGSFSDTQYF.

With respect to this clone: At the DNA level, this CDR3 is encoded by other sequences in the same sample as well. V gene TRBV13 combines with J gene TRBJ1-1, with 7 bases identical to TRBD1. This CDR3 comprises 14 residues. The V gene end was trimmed by 5 bases and the J gene end by 2 bases; junction bases not matched to a gene: 5. Germline assignment: CDR1 PRHDT and CDR2 FYEKMQ (reference sequence). DNA for the CDR3: TGTGCCAGCAGCCCCAGACAGGGCAACACTGAAGCTTTCTTT. Translating it yields CASSPRQGNTEAFF.

The V call is TRBV10-3, the J call TRBJ2-7; 7 bases are a match to TRBD1. The CDR3 runs to 12 residues. Trimming at V came to 8 bases and at J to 3 bases, leaving 4 bases not matched to a gene. The germline CDR1 and CDR2 sequences are ENHRY and SYGVKD. This CDR3 is CAISGQNYEQYF. In DNA form, the CDR3 reads TGTGCCATCTCGGGACAGAACTACGAGCAGTACTTC.

Only one count was recorded for this clone. The rearrangement joins TRBV7-8 to TRBJ2-1; D not certain. CDR1 SGHVS and CDR2 FQNEAQ come from the germline V gene. V gave up 4 bases and J gave up 6 bases, with 16 bases separating them. The CDR3 spans 15 residues. The CDR3 is CASSWSGSFGNEQFF. The CDR3 region has the DNA TGTGCCAGCAGCTGGTCAGGATCCTTCGGCAATGAGCAGTTCTTC.

The CDR3 reads CASSPPAGGEVYGYTF. The CDR3 DNA sequence: TGTGCCAGCAGCCCGCCGGCAGGGGGCGAGGTCTATGGCTACACCTTC. This sequence joins TRBV7-9 and TRBJ1-2, with 8 bases identical to TRBD1. The CDR3 loop spans 16 amino acids. The trim removed 5 bases at V and 4 bases at J, leaving 12 bases unmatched. Germline lookup yields CDR1 SEHNR and CDR2 FQNEAQ (reference sequence). Combining the CDR3 with reference TRBV7-9 and TRBJ1-2 gives the whole variable domain DTGVSQNPRHKITKRGQNVTFRCDPISEHNRLYWYRQTLGQGPEFLTYFQNEAQLEKSRLLSDRFSAERPKGSFSTLEIQRTEQGDSAMYLCASSPPAGGEVYGYTFGSGTRLTVV.

The gene calls are TRBV5-1 and TRBJ1-1; no clear D gene. V was shortened by 2 bases and J by 2 bases, with 10 bases between the two germline ends. The CDR3 totals 14 residues. Germline values: CDR1 SGHRS, CDR2 YFSETQ. This CDR3 reads CASSFARLNTEAFF. In nucleotides, the CDR3 is TGCGCCAGCAGCTTCGCCAGACTTAACACTGAAGCTTTCTTT.

This clone was picked up many times. CDR3 DNA: TGTGCCAGCAGCCCACTCCCGGGACTAGCTGGAGAGACCCAGTACTTC. Translated, it gives CASSPLPGLAGETQYF. The chain has TRBV28 and TRBJ2-5; TRBD2 matches at 9 bases. Trimming took 6 bases from V and 4 from J; bases not matched to a gene: 12. This CDR3 spans 16 amino acids. Germline V gives CDR1 MDHEN, CDR2 SYDVKM.

This clone was seen only a few times. V usage is TRBV27 and J usage is TRBJ2-7; TRBD2 agrees at 12 bases. Trimming cost V 4 bases and J 5 bases; bases outside gene matches: 6. Germline CDR1 and CDR2: MNHEY and SMNVEV (reference sequence). The CDR3 totals 15 residues. The CDR3 DNA reads as TGTGCCAGCAGTTCAGGACTAGCGGGGAGGGACGAGCAGTACTTC. Protein: CASSSGLAGRDEQYF.

The sample holds one count of this clone. V and J are TRBV19 and TRBJ2-7, with 9 bases identical to TRBD1. CDR3 length: 15 residues. Looked up from germline, CDR1 is LNHDA and CDR2 is SQIVND (reference sequence). The J segment lost 2 bases and the V segment lost 5 bases, leaving 7 bases of the junction unmatched. The DNA of the CDR3 is TGTGCCAGTAGTCTAACGGACAGGGGCCCCTACGAGCAGTACTTC. Amino acids: CASSLTDRGPYEQYF.

The chain couples TRBV24-1 to TRBJ2-2, with 11 bases aligning to TRBD2. V shed 5 bases and J 7 bases; nucleotides not matched to a gene: 20. Per germline, CDR1 KGHDR and CDR2 SFDVKD. The CDR3 spans 20 residues. The CDR3 nucleotides read TGTGCCACCAGTGGGCGACAGACTAGCGGGATTCATTCACCGGGCGGGGAGCTGTTTTTT. This codes for CATSGRQTSGIHSPGGELFF.

The rearrangement uses TRBV28 and TRBJ2-5; 9 bases fit TRBD1. Germline V gene sequence: CDR1 MDHEN, CDR2 SYDVKM. V lost 3 bases to trimming and J lost 1 base; unmatched junction nucleotides: 6. The CDR3 sequence is 16 residues long. The CDR3 loop reads CASSFRDREIQETQYF. CDR3 nucleotides: TGTGCCAGCAGTTTCCGGGACAGGGAAATCCAAGAGACCCAGTACTTC.

The chain couples TRBV2 to TRBJ1-3, with TRBD1 matching over 7 bases. The V gene's germline CDR1 is SNHLY and CDR2 FYNNEI. This CDR3 spans 15 amino acids. V was pared by 7 bases and J by 4 bases, with 10 bases of the junction left unmatched. As DNA, the CDR3 is TGTGCCAGCATGATTGACAGGGCTGCCGGAAACACCATATATTTT. The encoded protein is CASMIDRAAGNTIYF.

The rearrangement uses TRBV13 and TRBJ1-1, with TRBD1 matching over 8 bases. CDR3 length: 14 amino acids. Germline V lookup: CDR1 PRHDT, CDR2 FYEKMQ (reference sequence). J gave up 3 bases and V 3 bases, and 3 bases lay outside the gene matches. The CDR3: CASSFGTGYTEAFF. CDR3 DNA sequence: TGTGCCAGCAGCTTCGGGACAGGCTACACTGAAGCTTTCTTT.

This clone occurred once. The V call is TRBV29-1, the J call TRBJ1-4, with unresolved D. V dropped 3 bases and J dropped 7 bases, with 6 bases sitting between them. CDR3 length: 11 residues. Germline CDR1 and CDR2: SQVTM and ANQGSEA. The CDR3, as DNA: TGCAGCGTTGAGGCTGGTGAAAAACTGTTTTTT. It yields the protein CSVEAGEKLFF. The variable domain in full, with the rest retrieved from reference TRBV29-1 and TRBJ1-4, is SAVISQKPSRDICQRGTSLTIQCQVDSQVTMMFWYRQQPGQSLTLIATANQGSEATYESGFVIDKFPISRPNLTFSTLTVSNMSPEDSSIYLCSVEAGEKLFFGSGTQLSVL.

The chain is built from TRBV10-2 and TRBJ2-1; maybe TRBD2 (5 bases). Germline V gene data show CDR1 as WSHSY and CDR2 as SAAADI. The CDR3 contains 16 residues. Trimming left V 4 bases short and J 1 base short, with 14 bases between. The CDR3 nucleotides are TGCGCCAGCAGTGGGAGAGTCGGACTTTCCTACAATGAGCAGTTCTTC. It yields the protein CASSGRVGLSYNEQFF.

The chain carries TRBV19 and TRBJ1-5; D gene unclear. With 3 bases removed from V and 5 bases from J, the gap between germline ends came to 11 bases. The CDR3 extends over 14 amino acids. Germline CDR1 reads LNHDA; CDR2 reads SQIVND (reference sequence). CDR3 residues: CASSIQYSYQPQHF. In DNA form, the CDR3 reads TGTGCCAGTAGTATTCAATACAGTTATCAGCCCCAGCATTTT.

The rearrangement joins TRBV11-2 to TRBJ2-7; 10 bases align to TRBD2. The CDR3 runs 14 residues. The V and J ends lost 6 bases and 5 bases, in that order; junction bases with no gene match: 7. Per germline, CDR1 SGHAT and CDR2 FQNNGV. In nucleotides, the CDR3 is TGTGCCAGCAGTCCCGGGACTAGCGTTAACGAGCAGTACTTC. Its translation is CASSPGTSVNEQYF.

The chain uses TRBV27 and TRBJ2-7; tentatively, D is TRBD2 (6 bases). Trimming removed 3 bases from V and 5 bases from J, with 11 bases in between. The CDR3 covers 13 residues. CDR1 is MNHEY and CDR2 is SMNVEV in the germline V gene (reference sequence). For the CDR3, the DNA is TGTGCCAGCAGTTTCCCGGGACTTAACGAGCAGTACTTC. Translated: CASSFPGLNEQYF.

The genes are TRBV6-1 and TRBJ1-3; D is unclear. The germline V gene encodes CDR1 MNHNS and CDR2 SASEGT. The CDR3 extends over 14 amino acids. V was clipped by 2 bases and J by 4 bases, with 9 bases between them. Here the CDR3 reads CASSEIRVGNTIYF. The CDR3 nucleotides read TGTGCCAGCAGTGAAATCCGAGTAGGAAACACCATATATTTT.

The chain couples TRBV4-1 to TRBJ1-4; D remains unclear. The V end was cut by 2 bases, the J end by 3 bases, with 7 bases between. CDR1 and CDR2 (germline): MGHRA, YSYEKL. The CDR3 runs to 14 residues. The CDR3 is CASSQRGPNEKLFF. In DNA, the CDR3 is TGCGCCAGCAGCCAAAGAGGTCCTAATGAAAAACTGTTTTTT.

A few counts support this clone. This chain uses TRBV6-2 or TRBV6-3 with TRBJ1-2; 8 bases are a match to TRBD1. There are 16 residues in the CDR3. The J segment lost 5 bases and the V segment lost 2 bases, leaving 10 bases of the junction unmatched. CDR1 is MNHEY and CDR2 is SVGEGT in the germline V gene. The CDR3 is CASSYGPAGGAYGYTF. The CDR3 DNA is TGTGCCAGCAGTTACGGCCCGGCAGGGGGCGCGTATGGCTACACCTTC.

V gene TRBV11-3 combines with J gene TRBJ2-4, with 9 bases lining up with TRBD2. Germline CDR1 reads SGHNT; CDR2 reads YENEEA. The V gene end was trimmed by 1 base and the J gene end by 7 bases; junction bases not matched to a gene: 8. This CDR3 has 16 residues. This chain's CDR3 is CASSLVGGRADNIQYF. CDR3 DNA sequence: TGTGCCAGCAGCTTAGTTGGCGGGAGGGCCGATAACATTCAGTACTTC.

The V and J genes are TRBV4-3 and TRBJ1-2; D is ambiguous. The CDR3 totals 16 residues. Germline CDR1 is LGHNA and CDR2 is YSLEER. Trimming took off 0 bases at V and 3 bases at J, with 14 bases between the two ends. The CDR3 is CASSQDLSLGDYGYTF. In nucleotides, the CDR3 is TGCGCCAGCAGCCAAGATCTCTCTCTGGGAGACTATGGCTACACCTTC.